Each of the 4 T cell receptor beta chains below was sequenced from the same sample in a study of blood T cell repertoires in COVID-19. The table came from immunoSEQ multiplex PCR; TCRdb's copy has only in-frame clones and leaves some out. The data hold around 77,000 clones, with 82% observed a single time. Sample: peripheral blood. All receptors come from a human donor in a cohort sampled during active COVID-19.

The chain combines TRBV7-6 with TRBJ2-1; perhaps TRBD2 as D (6 bases). The CDR3 contains 12 residues. Germline V lookup: CDR1 SGHVS, CDR2 FNYEAQ. V lost 1 base to trimming and J lost 10 bases, with 8 bases between them. For the CDR3, the DNA is TGTGCCAGCAGCTTAGTTGGGAGGGAGCAGTTCTTC. Amino acids: CASSLVGREQFF.

V is TRBV12-5 and J is TRBJ2-3; 7 bases match TRBD2. V dropped 8 bases and J dropped 4; count of bases not matched to a gene: 9. The CDR3 loop spans 14 amino acids. Germline V lookup: CDR1 LGHNT, CDR2 FRNRAP. CDR3 protein: CASRRGVGADTQYF. In DNA form, the CDR3 reads TGTGCTAGTCGTCGGGGGGTCGGTGCAGATACGCAGTATTTT.

CDR3 bases: TGCAGCGTTGTTTCTTTTTGGTCAGGGGGTGAATACGAGCAGTACTTC. This gives the protein CSVVSFWSGGEYEQYF. The rearrangement joins TRBV29-1 to TRBJ2-7, with 7 bases matching TRBD1. The CDR3 is 16 residues long. Trimming at V came to 4 bases and at J to 4 bases, leaving 16 bases not matched to a gene. The germline CDR1 and CDR2 sequences are SQVTM and ANQGSEA.

This chain uses TRBV7-9 with TRBJ1-2, with D perhaps matching TRBD1 (6 bases). V was trimmed by 2 bases and J by 6 bases, leaving 7 bases between them. The CDR3 covers 12 residues. Germline CDR1 is SEHNR and CDR2 is FQNEAQ (reference sequence). The CDR3 region is CASSLTGNGYTF. In DNA form, the CDR3 reads TGTGCCAGCAGCTTAACAGGGAATGGCTACACCTTC.